This TCR beta chain was documented in a study of blood T cell repertoires in COVID-19. Study information: PBMCs, B-cell-depleted T cells, or T cells were the source of the cDNA or gDNA that made up the material.

This study enrolled people aged 18 to 89 from approximately 25 US geographic areas. Participants' reported clinical history set cohort assignment. Recovery among Cohort 3 donors was established by two negative PCRs, clearance, or symptom resolution. Per the germline V gene, CDR1 is SGHRS and CDR2 is YFSETQ. V was pared by 0 bases and J by 5 bases, with 11 bases between. This CDR3 has 14 amino acids. Only in-frame clones appear in the TCRdb table, and some are missing; sequencing was by immunoSEQ multiplex PCR. The table shows about 380,000 clones, with over 75% occurring only once. The source is a young man who had recovered from COVID-19. Sequenced sample: PBMCs or T cells enriched from blood (not recorded which). The chain links TRBV5-1 to TRBJ1-2; the D is unclear. The CDR3: CASSLGSGYYGYTF. The CDR3 DNA is TGCGCCAGCAGCTTGGGATCAGGATATTATGGCTACACCTTC.